The 25 T cell receptor beta chains reported below all come from one sample, sequenced in a study of blood T cells in healthy people across ages. Next came a second PCR, run for roughly 7 to 12 cycles, which used a sample-barcoded 5' primer along with a J-beta primer mix. TCRdb re-called the 5' RACE reads through MiXCR, storing one row per CDR3 protein. The data hold 890,000 or so distinct CDR3 sequences, with approximately 65% observed a single time. Source material: blood. The receptors shown here come from a man aged 30-40 years in good health.

This clonotype was observed once. The V gene is TRBV10-3, the J gene TRBJ1-1; 7 bases fit TRBD1. Unmatched junction bases numbered 5, after V lost 6 bases and J lost 4 bases. Germline loops: CDR1 ENHRY, CDR2 SYGVKD. The CDR3 sequence is 13 residues long. DNA for the CDR3: TGTGCCATCAGGGTGACAGGGACCACTGAAGCTTTCTTT. It is translated as CAIRVTGTTEAFF.

The V and J genes are TRBV20-1 and TRBJ1-5, with 8 bases that match TRBD1. The CDR3 loop spans 16 amino acids. After removal of 6 bases from V and 6 bases from J, the junction contained 16 bases not matched to a gene. Germline V gene data show CDR1 as DFQATT and CDR2 as SNEGSKA (reference sequence). The CDR3 reads CSAPSGAGGVGQPQHF. CDR3 DNA sequence: TGCAGTGCCCCGAGCGGAGCAGGGGGCGTTGGTCAGCCCCAGCATTTT.

The CDR3 spells CASSLLVDTAHNEQFF. The CDR3 nucleotides are TGTGCCAGCAGTTTACTGGTCGATACAGCCCACAATGAGCAGTTCTTC. V and J are TRBV28 and TRBJ2-1, with no clear D. The CDR3 runs 16 residues. Germline-derived CDR1 and CDR2 are MDHEN and SYDVKM. The V end lost 2 bases, the J end lost 5 bases, and 16 bases lay between the germline ends.

The chain carries TRBV5-6 and TRBJ2-1; 10 nucleotides match TRBD1. The V gene's germline CDR1 is SGHDT and CDR2 YYEEEE. The CDR3 is 15 amino acids. J was trimmed by 4 bases and V by 7 bases; bases with no gene match: 8. The CDR3, as DNA: TGTGCCAGCGGGGGAACGGGACAGGGGTACAATGAGCAGTTCTTC. As protein: CASGGTGQGYNEQFF.

The chain has TRBV10-3 and TRBJ1-2; D unresolved. Deletions cut 10 bases from V and 5 bases from J, with 23 bases between. The CDR3 is 15 residues long. Germline V lookup: CDR1 ENHRY, CDR2 SYGVKD. As DNA, the CDR3 is TGTGCCACTGAACCCTCTGGACCCAAAGGGTATGGCTACACCTTC. Encoded protein: CATEPSGPKGYGYTF.

This clonotype was counted a few times. V gene TRBV6-6 combines with J gene TRBJ2-7, with TRBD2 as a possible D gene (5 bases). CDR3 length: 15 amino acids. Germline values: CDR1 MNHNY, CDR2 SVGAGI (reference sequence). Trimming left V 2 bases short and J 3 bases short, with 14 bases between. CDR3 region: CASSYPLEVGYEQYF. Here the CDR3 DNA reads TGTGCCAGCAGTTACCCACTAGAGGTTGGCTACGAGCAGTACTTC.

The chain is built from TRBV11-2 and TRBJ2-3; 11 bases align to TRBD2. V lost 8 bases, J lost 4 bases, and 2 bases stayed unmatched. There are 13 residues in the CDR3. In germline, CDR1 is SGHAT, CDR2 FQNNGV. The CDR3 loop reads CASHSGGADTQYF. Written as DNA, the CDR3 is TGTGCCAGCCATAGCGGGGGGGCAGATACGCAGTATTTT.

The chain has TRBV4-2 and TRBJ2-1; 7 positions agree with TRBD1. With V trimmed by 0 bases and J by 5 bases, 7 bases remained unmatched. Germline V lookup: CDR1 LGHNA, CDR2 YNFKEQ. The CDR3 loop spans 16 amino acids. The CDR3 protein is CASSQEEGGRNNEQFF. The CDR3 DNA is TGTGCCAGCAGCCAAGAGGAAGGGGGCCGTAACAATGAGCAGTTCTTC.

The rearrangement links TRBV28 to TRBJ2-5, with 7 bases fitting TRBD1. The CDR3 is 15 residues long. Germline V gene lookup returns CDR1 MDHEN and CDR2 SYDVKM. V lost 6 bases, J lost 3 bases, and 10 bases stayed unmatched. The CDR3 is CASSALGQEEETQYF. CDR3 nucleotide sequence: TGTGCCAGCAGCGCACTTGGACAGGAGGAAGAGACCCAGTACTTC.

The chain carries TRBV5-6 and TRBJ1-1; no clear D. The germline V and J ends were trimmed by 0 bases and 0 bases, with 9 bases remaining between them. CDR3 length: 15 amino acids. Germline V gives CDR1 SGHDT, CDR2 YYEEEE. DNA of the CDR3: TGTGCCAGCAGCTTGGTGCTCAGTTTGAACACTGAAGCTTTCTTT. As protein: CASSLVLSLNTEAFF. Supplemented by reference TRBV5-6 and TRBJ1-1, the full variable domain reads DAGVTQSPTHLIKTRGQQVTLRCSPKSGHDTVSWYQQALGQGPQFIFQYYEEEERQRGNFPDRFSGHQFPNYSSELNVNALLLGDSALYLCASSLVLSLNTEAFFGQGTRLTVV.

This clonotype turned up a few times. The V gene is TRBV9, the J gene TRBJ2-3, with 10 bases that match TRBD2. The CDR3 sequence is 17 residues long. The germline gives CDR1 SGDLS, CDR2 YYNGEE. Losses at the gene ends were 0 bases for V and 4 bases for J; bases not matched to a gene: 8. CDR3 coding DNA: TGTGCCAGCAGCGTAGCCGCCGTAGCGGGGGGACCAGATACGCAGTATTTT. The encoded protein is CASSVAAVAGGPDTQYF.

The chain employs TRBV20-1 and TRBJ2-7, with 8 nucleotides matching TRBD1. Germline V gene data show CDR1 as DFQATT and CDR2 as SNEGSKA (reference sequence). J gave up 4 bases and V 5 bases, and 10 bases lay outside the gene matches. The CDR3 is made up of 14 amino acids. The CDR3 DNA is TGCAGTGCTGAAGACAGGGGAAGAGGGTACGAGCAGTACTTC. Translation: CSAEDRGRGYEQYF.

V and J are TRBV15 and TRBJ2-7; a possible D gene is TRBD2 (7 bases). Germline CDR1 reads LNHNV; CDR2 reads YYDKDF (reference sequence). V was clipped by 2 bases and J by 4 bases, with 15 bases between them. The CDR3 runs 15 residues. The CDR3 loop reads CATSRRGGWQYEQYF. DNA of the CDR3: TGTGCCACCAGCAGAAGGGGGGGGTGGCAGTACGAGCAGTACTTC.

This clonotype was counted at least ten times. This chain uses TRBV6-6 with TRBJ2-1; 7 nucleotides align to TRBD1. The CDR3 sequence is 17 residues long. Germline values: CDR1 MNHNY, CDR2 SVGAGI (reference sequence). Losses at the gene ends were 6 bases for V and 3 bases for J; bases not matched to a gene: 14. The CDR3 DNA follows: TGTGCCAGCAGCCCCAGCTGGACAGGTTCGGACTACAATGAGCAGTTCTTC. This sequence encodes CASSPSWTGSDYNEQFF.

V usage is TRBV29-1 and J usage is TRBJ2-7, with D perhaps matching TRBD1 (5 bases). Per the germline V gene, CDR1 is SQVTM and CDR2 is ANQGSEA. Trimming took off 5 bases at V and 1 base at J, with 12 bases between the two ends. The length of the CDR3 is 13 residues. CDR3 protein: CSVNRQGSYEQYF. CDR3 nucleotide sequence: TGCAGCGTTAATAGGCAGGGTTCCTACGAGCAGTACTTC.

The chain carries TRBV7-3 and TRBJ2-5; D is undetermined. Trimming left V 5 bases short and J 1 base short, with 14 bases between. There are 15 residues in the CDR3. Germline CDR1 SGHTA, CDR2 FQGTGA. In nucleotides, the CDR3 is TGTGCCAGCAGCCTGACCCGGGCCGTCCAAGAGACCCAGTACTTC. Translating gives CASSLTRAVQETQYF.

The V gene is TRBV7-2, the J gene TRBJ2-4, with TRBD2 matching over 13 bases. The tail of the sequence fits TRBJ2-5 better, so the J call may be wrong. The germline V gene encodes CDR1 SGHTA and CDR2 FQGNSA. This CDR3 contains 18 residues. Here the CDR3 reads CASSSGTSGVAGGETQYF. The CDR3 DNA follows: TGTGCCAGCAGCTCTGGGACTAGCGGGGTAGCGGGGGGAGAGACCCAGTACTTC.

The chain couples TRBV21-1 to TRBJ2-6; whether TRBD2, the table's D call, matches the DNA was not checked. TRBV21-1 is an annotated pseudogene. This CDR3 comprises 15 residues. Here the CDR3 DNA reads TGTGCCAGCAGCCTGTCGGGGGGGGAGGCCAACGTCCTGACTTTC. It encodes CASSLSGGEANVLTF.

The gene calls are TRBV7-2 and TRBJ2-5; no clear D. The CDR3 covers 13 residues. Germline loops: CDR1 SGHTA, CDR2 FQGNSA. Trimming removed 5 bases at V and 0 bases at J, with 7 bases between. The CDR3 nucleotides are TGTGCCAGCAGCACACCGGACCAAGAGACCCAGTACTTC. Its translation is CASSTPDQETQYF.

Here the CDR3 DNA reads TGTGCCAGCAGCCTTAGCGAAGGGATTGGCTACACCTTC. Protein product: CASSLSEGIGYTF. The chain couples TRBV12-3 or TRBV12-4 to TRBJ1-2, with D uncertain. V was cut by 6 bases and J by 7 bases, with 15 bases left in between. This CDR3 comprises 13 residues.

The gene calls are TRBV4-3 and TRBJ1-2; 9 bases are a match to TRBD1. J gave up 5 bases and V 1 base, and 5 bases lay outside the gene matches. The CDR3 has 15 amino acids. The germline V gene has CDR1 LGHNA and CDR2 YSLEER. CDR3 region: CASSQGQGGKYGYTF. The DNA of the CDR3 is TGCGCCAGCAGCCAAGGACAGGGGGGGAAATATGGCTACACCTTC.

A few counts support this clonotype. The J gene is TRBJ2-4, the V gene TRBV6-2 or TRBV6-3, with 8 nucleotides matching TRBD1. V lost 5 bases, J lost 10 bases, and 7 bases stayed unmatched. CDR3 size: 13 residues. The V gene's germline CDR1 is MNHEY and CDR2 SVGEGT. The CDR3 DNA sequence: TGTGCCAGCAGTCGTCGGACAGGGAATATTCAGTACTTC. Amino acids: CASSRRTGNIQYF.

V usage is TRBV10-3 and J usage is TRBJ1-6; unclear D gene. V was cut by 5 bases and J by 7 bases, with 12 bases left in between. The germline V gene has CDR1 ENHRY and CDR2 SYGVKD. This CDR3 is 14 amino acids long. The CDR3 spells CAISQDSWNSPLHF. CDR3 nucleotides: TGTGCCATCAGTCAGGACTCGTGGAATTCACCCCTCCACTTT.

The chain combines TRBV6-2 or TRBV6-3 with TRBJ2-7; D is undetermined. This CDR3 region has 12 residues. V shed 5 bases and J shed 2 bases, with 7 bases lying between them. CDR1 is MNHEY and CDR2 is SVGEGT in the germline V gene. CDR3 in amino acids: CASSTTPYEQYF. The CDR3 DNA follows: TGTGCCAGCAGTACCACCCCCTACGAGCAGTACTTC.

A remark on this clonotype: A read error may be the cause here, since a much bigger clone is one base away. This chain's CDR3 is CASSLGEGGLSYGQYF. In nucleotides, the CDR3 is TGTGCCAGCAGTTTGGGGGAAGGGGGCCTCTCCTACGGGCAGTACTTC. The chain employs TRBV28 and TRBJ2-7; 7 positions agree with TRBD1. CDR1 and CDR2 (germline): MDHEN, SYDVKM. The CDR3 covers 16 residues.